This record covers a single T cell receptor beta chain. The sample originates from a study of blood T cell repertoires in COVID-19. Study summary: Acute and convalescent COVID-19 specimens originated in the United States, Italy and Spain. T cells, B-cell-depleted T cells, or PBMCs supplied cDNA or gDNA.

The CDR3 is 14 amino acids. The V and J ends lost 6 bases and 4 bases respectively, with 13 bases between them. From germline, CDR1 is SGHRS and CDR2 YFSETQ. Original handling: Amplifying reference gene primers gave estimates of nucleated cell counts. The method was immunoSEQ multiplex PCR; TCRdb's version includes in-frame clones alone and lacks a portion of them. Clone size and V and J calls were adopted from that table, with D and trimming inferred from the DNA. The data hold around 230,000 clones, with 84% observed a single time. The clonotype was recovered from a man aged 35 to 55 who had recovered from COVID-19. Material for sequencing was peripheral blood. The rearrangement links TRBV5-1 to TRBJ1-4; tentative D call: TRBD1 (5 bases). CDR3 sequence (DNA): TGCGCCAGCAACACAGGAGAAAATAATGAAAAACTGTTTTTT. Translating gives CASNTGENNEKLFF.